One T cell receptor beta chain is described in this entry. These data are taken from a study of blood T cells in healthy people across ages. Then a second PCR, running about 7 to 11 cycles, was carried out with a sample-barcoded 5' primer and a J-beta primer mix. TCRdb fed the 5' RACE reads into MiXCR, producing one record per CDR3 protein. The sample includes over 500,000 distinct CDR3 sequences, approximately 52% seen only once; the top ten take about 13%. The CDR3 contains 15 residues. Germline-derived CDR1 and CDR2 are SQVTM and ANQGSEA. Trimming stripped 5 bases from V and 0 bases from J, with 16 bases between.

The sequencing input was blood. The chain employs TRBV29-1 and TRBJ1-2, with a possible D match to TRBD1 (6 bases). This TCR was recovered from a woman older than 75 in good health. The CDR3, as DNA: TGCAGCGTTCCCCCGACGGCAGGGGCTAACTATGGCTACACCTTC. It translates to CSVPPTAGANYGYTF.